Here is one T cell receptor beta chain with its context. The data derive from a study of T cell responses to AZD1222 COVID-19 vaccine. The data were produced by immunoSEQ multiplex PCR, yet TCRdb's version contains in-frame clones alone and is incomplete. Of around 99,000 clones detected, 87% appear once; the ten largest clones hold around 4.7%. Trimming shortened V by 6 bases and J by 5 bases, and 11 bases separated the two germline ends. The CDR3 has 11 amino acids. Germline CDR1 and CDR2: DFQATT and SNEGSKA (reference sequence). The receptor's source is an adult who received the AZD1222 COVID-19 vaccine. The material sequenced was peripheral blood, taken 28 days after the second AZD1222 dose. The V call is TRBV20-1, the J call TRBJ2-7; D might be TRBD2 (6 bases). The CDR3 DNA follows: TGCAGTGCCCTGGAGGGGCACGAGCAGTACTTC. Protein sequence: CSALEGHEQYF.